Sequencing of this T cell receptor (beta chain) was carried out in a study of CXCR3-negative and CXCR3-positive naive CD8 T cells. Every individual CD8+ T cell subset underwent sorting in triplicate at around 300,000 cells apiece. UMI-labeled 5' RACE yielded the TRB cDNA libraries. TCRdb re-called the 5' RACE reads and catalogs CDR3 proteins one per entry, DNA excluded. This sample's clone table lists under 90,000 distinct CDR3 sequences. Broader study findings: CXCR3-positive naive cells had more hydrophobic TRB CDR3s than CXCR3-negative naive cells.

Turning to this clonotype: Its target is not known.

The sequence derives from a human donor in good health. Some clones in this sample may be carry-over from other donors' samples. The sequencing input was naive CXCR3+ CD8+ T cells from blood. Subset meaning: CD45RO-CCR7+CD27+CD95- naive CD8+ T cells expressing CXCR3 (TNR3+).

The CDR3 sequence is CASSYSGTLELYEQYF. The genes are TRBV6-5 and TRBJ2-7; TCRdb calls TRBD1, which cannot be checked without DNA. CDR1 is MNHEY, CDR2 SVGAGI, per germline. This CDR3 is 16 amino acids long.